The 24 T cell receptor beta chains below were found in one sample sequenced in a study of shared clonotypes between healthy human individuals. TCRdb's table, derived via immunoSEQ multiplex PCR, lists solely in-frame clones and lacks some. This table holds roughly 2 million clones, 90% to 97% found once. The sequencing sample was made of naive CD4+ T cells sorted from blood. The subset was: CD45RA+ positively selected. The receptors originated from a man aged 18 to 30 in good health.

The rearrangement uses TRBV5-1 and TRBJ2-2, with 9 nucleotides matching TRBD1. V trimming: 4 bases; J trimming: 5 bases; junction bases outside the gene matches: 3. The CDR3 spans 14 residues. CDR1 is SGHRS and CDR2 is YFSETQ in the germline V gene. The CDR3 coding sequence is TGCGCCAGCAGCGTACAGGGGGCGACCGGGGAGCTGTTTTTT. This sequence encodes CASSVQGATGELFF.

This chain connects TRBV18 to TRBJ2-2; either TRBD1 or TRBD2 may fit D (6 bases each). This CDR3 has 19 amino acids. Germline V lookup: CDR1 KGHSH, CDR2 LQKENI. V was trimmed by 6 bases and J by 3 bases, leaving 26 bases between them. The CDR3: CASSLQGRGLIVDTGELFF. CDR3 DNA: TGTGCCAGCTCTCTTCAGGGCAGGGGACTCATTGTTGACACCGGGGAGCTGTTTTTT. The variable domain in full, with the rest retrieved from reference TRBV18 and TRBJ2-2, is NAGVMQNPRHLVRRRGQEARLRCSPMKGHSHVYWYRQLPEEGLKFMVYLQKENIIDESGMPKERFSAEFPKEGPSILRIQQVVRGDSAAYFCASSLQGRGLIVDTGELFFGEGSRLTVL.

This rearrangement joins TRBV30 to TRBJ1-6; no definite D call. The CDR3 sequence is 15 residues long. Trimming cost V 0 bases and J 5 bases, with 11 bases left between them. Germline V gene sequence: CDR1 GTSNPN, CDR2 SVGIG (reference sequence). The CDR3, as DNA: TGTGCCTGGAGTGTAAGGTTGGCTAATAATTCACCCCTCCACTTT. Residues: CAWSVRLANNSPLHF. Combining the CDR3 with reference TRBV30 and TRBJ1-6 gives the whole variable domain SQTIHQWPATLVQPVGSPLSLECTVEGTSNPNLYWYRQAAGRGLQLLFYSVGIGQISSEVPQNLSASRPQDRQFILSSKKLLLSDSGFYLCAWSVRLANNSPLHFGNGTRLTVT.

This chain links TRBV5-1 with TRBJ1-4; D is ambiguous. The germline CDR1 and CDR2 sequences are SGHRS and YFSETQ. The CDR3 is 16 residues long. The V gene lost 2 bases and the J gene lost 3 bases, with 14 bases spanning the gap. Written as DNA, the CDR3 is TGCGCCAGCAGCTTTGGGCAGGCGGCGTCTAATGAAAAACTGTTTTTT. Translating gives CASSFGQAASNEKLFF.

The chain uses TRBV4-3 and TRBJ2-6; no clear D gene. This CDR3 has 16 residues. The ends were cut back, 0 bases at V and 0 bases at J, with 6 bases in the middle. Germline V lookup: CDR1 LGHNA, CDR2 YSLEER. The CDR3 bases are TGCGCCAGCAGCCAAGAACCGAGCTCTGGGGCCAACGTCCTGACTTTC. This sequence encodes CASSQEPSSGANVLTF.

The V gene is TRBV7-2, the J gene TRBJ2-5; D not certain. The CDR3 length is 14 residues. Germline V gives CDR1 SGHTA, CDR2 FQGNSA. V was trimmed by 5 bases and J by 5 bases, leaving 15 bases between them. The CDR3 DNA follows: TGTGCCAGCAGCCCGATGGGGTTCCAGGAGACCCAGTACTTC. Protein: CASSPMGFQETQYF. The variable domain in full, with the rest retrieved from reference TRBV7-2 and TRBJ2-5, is GAGVSQSPSNKVTEKGKDVELRCDPISGHTALYWYRQSLGQGLEFLIYFQGNSAPDKSGLPSDRFSAERTGGSVSTLTIQRTQQEDSAVYLCASSPMGFQETQYFGPGTRLLVL.

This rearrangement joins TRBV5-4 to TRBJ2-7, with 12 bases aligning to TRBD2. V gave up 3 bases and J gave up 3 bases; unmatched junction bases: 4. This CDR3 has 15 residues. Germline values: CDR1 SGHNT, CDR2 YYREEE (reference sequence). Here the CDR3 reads CASSYQTSGGYEQYF. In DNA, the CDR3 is TGTGCCAGCAGCTACCAGACTAGCGGGGGCTACGAGCAGTACTTC.

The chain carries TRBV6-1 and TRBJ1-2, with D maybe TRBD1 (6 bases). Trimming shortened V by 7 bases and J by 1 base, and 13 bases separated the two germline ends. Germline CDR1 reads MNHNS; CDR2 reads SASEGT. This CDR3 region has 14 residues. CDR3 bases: TGTGCCAGCACGGCCGGGACAAGTAACTATGGCTACACCTTC. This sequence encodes CASTAGTSNYGYTF.

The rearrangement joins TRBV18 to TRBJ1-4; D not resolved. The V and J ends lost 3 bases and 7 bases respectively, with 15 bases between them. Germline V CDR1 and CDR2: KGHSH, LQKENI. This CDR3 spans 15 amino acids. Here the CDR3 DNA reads TGTGCCAGCTCACCTGCCGGATTTGCGGGTGAAAAACTGTTTTTT. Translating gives CASSPAGFAGEKLFF.

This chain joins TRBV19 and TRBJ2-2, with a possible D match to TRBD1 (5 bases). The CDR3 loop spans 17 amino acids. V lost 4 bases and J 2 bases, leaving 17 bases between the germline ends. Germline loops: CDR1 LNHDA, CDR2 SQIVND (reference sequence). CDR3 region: CASSNPQGRQNTGELFF. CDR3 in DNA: TGTGCCAGTAGTAACCCGCAGGGTAGGCAAAACACCGGGGAGCTGTTTTTT.

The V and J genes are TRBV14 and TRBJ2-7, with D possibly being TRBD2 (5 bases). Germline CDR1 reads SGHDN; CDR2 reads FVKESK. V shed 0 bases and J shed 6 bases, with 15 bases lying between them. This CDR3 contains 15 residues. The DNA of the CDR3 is TGTGCCAGCAGCCAAGATGGGCGTAGGGCGGGCGAGCAGTACTTC. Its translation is CASSQDGRRAGEQYF.

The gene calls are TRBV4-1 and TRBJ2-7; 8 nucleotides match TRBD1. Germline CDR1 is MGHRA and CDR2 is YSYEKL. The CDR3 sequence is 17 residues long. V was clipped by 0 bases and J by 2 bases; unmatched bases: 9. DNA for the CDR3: TGCGCCAGCAGCCAAGATACCAGGGGGCTAAGAGCCTACGAGCAGTACTTC. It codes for CASSQDTRGLRAYEQYF.

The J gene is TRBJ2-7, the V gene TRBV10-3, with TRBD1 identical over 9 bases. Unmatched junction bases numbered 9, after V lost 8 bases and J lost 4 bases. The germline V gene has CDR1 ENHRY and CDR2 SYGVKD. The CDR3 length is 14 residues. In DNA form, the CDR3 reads TGTGCCATCGGTACCGGGACAGGGTTGTACGAGCAGTACTTC. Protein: CAIGTGTGLYEQYF.

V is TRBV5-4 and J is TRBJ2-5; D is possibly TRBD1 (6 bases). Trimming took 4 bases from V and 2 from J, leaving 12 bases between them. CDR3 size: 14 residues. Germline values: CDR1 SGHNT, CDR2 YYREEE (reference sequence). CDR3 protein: CASSPRTVQETQYF. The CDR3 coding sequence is TGTGCCAGCAGCCCCCGGACAGTTCAAGAGACCCAGTACTTC.

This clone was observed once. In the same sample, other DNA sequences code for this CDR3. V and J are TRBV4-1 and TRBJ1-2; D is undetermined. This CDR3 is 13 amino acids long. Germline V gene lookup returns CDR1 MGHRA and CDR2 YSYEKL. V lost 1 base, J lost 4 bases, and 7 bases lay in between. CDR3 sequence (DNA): TGCGCCAGCAGCCAAGTGTTAGGCTATGGCTACACCTTC. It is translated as CASSQVLGYGYTF.

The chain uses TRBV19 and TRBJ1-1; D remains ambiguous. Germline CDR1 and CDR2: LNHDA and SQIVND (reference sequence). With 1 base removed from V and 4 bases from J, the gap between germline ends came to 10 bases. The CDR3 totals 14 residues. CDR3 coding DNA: TGTGCCAGTAGTATAGGATTTCAGGCCACTGAAGCTTTCTTT. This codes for CASSIGFQATEAFF.

The CDR3 coding sequence is TGTGCCAGCAGTTTATTAGTGGTCGGTGTCAGCAATCAGCCCCAGCATTTT. This sequence encodes CASSLLVVGVSNQPQHF. The V call is TRBV28, the J call TRBJ1-5; D is uncertain. The CDR3 loop spans 17 amino acids. Trimming stripped 1 base from V and 1 base from J, with 14 bases between. Germline V CDR1 and CDR2: MDHEN, SYDVKM.

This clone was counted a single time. This chain's CDR3 is CASSLGTGRAGNTIYF. DNA of the CDR3: TGTGCCAGCAGTTTGGGGACAGGGAGAGCTGGAAACACCATATATTTT. V gene TRBV28 combines with J gene TRBJ1-3; 9 bases line up with TRBD1. The length of the CDR3 is 16 residues. CDR1 and CDR2 (germline): MDHEN, SYDVKM. Trimming cost V 3 bases and J 2 bases; bases outside gene matches: 5.

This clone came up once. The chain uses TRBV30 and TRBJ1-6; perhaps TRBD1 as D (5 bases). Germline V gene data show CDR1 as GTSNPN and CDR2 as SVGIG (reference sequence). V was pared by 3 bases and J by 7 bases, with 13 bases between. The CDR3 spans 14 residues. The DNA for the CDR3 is TGTGCCTGGAGCGAGGGGCAGGGAAATTCACCCCTCCACTTT. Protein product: CAWSEGQGNSPLHF.

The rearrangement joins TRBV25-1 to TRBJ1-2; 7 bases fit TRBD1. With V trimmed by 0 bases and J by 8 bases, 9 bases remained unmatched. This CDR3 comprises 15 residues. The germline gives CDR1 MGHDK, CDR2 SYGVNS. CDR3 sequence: CASSEYRGGAEGYTF. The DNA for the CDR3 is TGTGCCAGCAGTGAATATCGAGGGGGCGCGGAGGGCTACACCTTC.

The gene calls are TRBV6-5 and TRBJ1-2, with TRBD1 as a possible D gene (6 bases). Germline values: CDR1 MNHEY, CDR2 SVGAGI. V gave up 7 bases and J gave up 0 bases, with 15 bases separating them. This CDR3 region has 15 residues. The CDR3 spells CASTGGDTANYGYTF. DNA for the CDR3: TGTGCCAGCACCGGAGGGGACACAGCTAACTATGGCTACACCTTC.

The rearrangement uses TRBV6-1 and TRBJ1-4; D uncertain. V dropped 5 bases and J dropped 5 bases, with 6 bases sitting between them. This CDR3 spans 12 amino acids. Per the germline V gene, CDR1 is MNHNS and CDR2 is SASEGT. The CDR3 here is CASSRQNEKLFF. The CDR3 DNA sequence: TGTGCCAGCAGTCGACAAAATGAAAAACTGTTTTTT.

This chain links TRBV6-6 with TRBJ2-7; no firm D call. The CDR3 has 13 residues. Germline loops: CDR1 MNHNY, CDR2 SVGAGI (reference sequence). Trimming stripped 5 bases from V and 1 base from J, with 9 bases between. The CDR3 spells CASSLLLSYEQYF. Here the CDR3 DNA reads TGTGCCAGCAGTCTCCTCCTATCCTACGAGCAGTACTTC.

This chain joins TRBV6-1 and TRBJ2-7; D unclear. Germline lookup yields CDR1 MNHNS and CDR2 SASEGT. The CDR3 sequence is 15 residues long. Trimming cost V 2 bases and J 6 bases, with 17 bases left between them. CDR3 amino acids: CASSERIIYIGEQYF. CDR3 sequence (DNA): TGTGCCAGCAGTGAAAGGATTATCTACATAGGCGAGCAGTACTTC.